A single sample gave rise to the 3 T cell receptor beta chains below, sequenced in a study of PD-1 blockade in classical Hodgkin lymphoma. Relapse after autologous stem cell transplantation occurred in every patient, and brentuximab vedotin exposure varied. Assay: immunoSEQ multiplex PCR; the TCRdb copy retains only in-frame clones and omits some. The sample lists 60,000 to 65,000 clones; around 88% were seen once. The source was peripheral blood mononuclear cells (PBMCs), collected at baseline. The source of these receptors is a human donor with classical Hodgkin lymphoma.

CDR3 residues: CASSPAGTGVTGELFF. The CDR3 nucleotides read TGTGCCAGCAGCCCGGCCGGGACAGGGGTCACCGGGGAGCTGTTTTTT. This chain links TRBV5-4 with TRBJ2-2; TRBD1 matches 10 bases. Per germline, CDR1 SGHNT and CDR2 YYREEE (reference sequence). After removal of 4 bases from V and 4 bases from J, the junction contained 7 bases not matched to a gene. The CDR3 length is 16 residues.

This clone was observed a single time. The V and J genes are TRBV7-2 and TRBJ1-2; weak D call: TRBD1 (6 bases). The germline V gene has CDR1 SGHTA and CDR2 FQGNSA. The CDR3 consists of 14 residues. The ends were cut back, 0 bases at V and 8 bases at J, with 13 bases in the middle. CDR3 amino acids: CASSLAQGLVGYTF. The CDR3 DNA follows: TGTGCCAGCAGCTTAGCACAGGGACTAGTCGGCTACACCTTC.

The CDR3 DNA sequence: TGTGCCAGCAGTTTATCGCCAGGGAGTCCCTACGAGCAGTACTTC. Translated, it gives CASSLSPGSPYEQYF. This rearrangement joins TRBV27 to TRBJ2-7; D may be TRBD1 or TRBD2 (5 bases each). This CDR3 is built from 15 residues. CDR1 is MNHEY and CDR2 is SMNVEV in the germline V gene (reference sequence). Deletions cut 0 bases from V and 2 bases from J, with 11 bases between.